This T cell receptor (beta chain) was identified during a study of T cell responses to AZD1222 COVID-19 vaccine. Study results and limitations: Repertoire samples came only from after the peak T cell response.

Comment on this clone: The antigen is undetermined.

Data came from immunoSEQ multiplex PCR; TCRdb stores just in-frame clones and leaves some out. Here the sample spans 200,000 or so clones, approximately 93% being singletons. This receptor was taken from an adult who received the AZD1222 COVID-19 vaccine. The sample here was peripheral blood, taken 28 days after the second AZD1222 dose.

CDR3 protein: CASSMSSAGGRYSNQPQHF. The CDR3 DNA sequence: TGTGCCAGTAGTATGAGCTCGGCAGGGGGGCGGTATAGCAATCAGCCCCAGCATTTT. This sequence joins TRBV19 and TRBJ1-5, with 7 nucleotides matching TRBD1. The V segment lost 3 bases and the J segment 0 bases; nucleotides outside the gene matches: 14. The CDR3 sequence is 19 residues long. Germline CDR1 and CDR2: LNHDA and SQIVND (reference sequence).